This is a list of T cell receptor beta chains from one sample in a study of vaccination and CD4 T cells after COVID-19. TCRdb re-analysed the PCR reads in MiXCR, keeping a single row per CDR3 protein. Altogether tens of thousands of distinct CDR3 sequences are present, 45% to 50% being singletons, with the ten largest covering 5.8%. This specimen was CD4+ T cells from blood, taken about 7 months after SARS-CoV-2 vaccination. Receptor source: a human donor who had recovered from COVID-19. The CDR3 runs from the conserved cysteine through the conserved F or W. A D gene is named only where the DNA matches it firmly. Expanded clones are given a class, and other clones once, few, many or no size at all.

J	D	size	V	DNA	CDR3
TRBJ2-7	TRBD2	-	TRBV2	TGTGCCAGCGCGGGACTAGCGGGAGGAGATGGGGGTTTGTACTTC	CASAGLAGGDGGLYF
TRBJ1-2	TRBD1	-	TRBV12-3/TRBV12-4	TGTGCCACTCTCGGCATGGACAGGGCTAGCTATGGCTACACCTTC	CATLGMDRASYGYTF
TRBJ2-7	-	-	TRBV24-1	TGTGCCACCAGTGATAGACTCATAACGGACTACGAGCAGTACTTC	CATSDRLITDYEQYF
TRBJ2-7	-	once	TRBV20-1	TGCAGTGCTGCCGGGACCAACTACGAGCAGTACTTC	CSAAGTNYEQYF
TRBJ2-5	TRBD2	few	TRBV20-1	TGCAGTGTTACCGGGACTAGCGGGAGTTTCCAAGAGACCCAGTACTTC	CSVTGTSGSFQETQYF
TRBJ1-2	-	few	TRBV15	TGTGCCACCAGCAGAGGTCAGGCGGAGGGCTACACCTTC	CATSRGQAEGYTF
TRBJ2-7	TRBD1	-	TRBV5-1	TGCGCCAGCAGCTGGGGGACAGCTTACTCCTACGAGCAGTACTTC	CASSWGTAYSYEQYF
TRBJ1-1	TRBD1	few	TRBV7-2	TGTGCCAGCAGCCGGAGCGCAGTATTACAGGGGACTGAAGCTTTCTTT	CASSRSAVLQGTEAFF
TRBJ2-7	TRBD1	once	TRBV6-5	TGTGCCAGCAGTTTTGGGACAGAATACGAGCAGTACTTC	CASSFGTEYEQYF
TRBJ2-1	TRBD2	-	TRBV6-2/TRBV6-3	TGTGCCAGCAGATCCGGGACTACCCATAACTTC	CASRSGTTHNF
TRBJ1-1	-	-	TRBV7-9	TGTGCCAGCAGTCCTAACTACAGCCCCTTGAACACTGAAGCTTTCTTT	CASSPNYSPLNTEAFF
TRBJ2-1	TRBD2	-	TRBV7-2	TGTGCCAGCACCGCCCGAGGGTGGCGGGAGGGCCCTGTTGAGCAGTTCTTC	CASTARGWREGPVEQFF
TRBJ1-1	TRBD1	-	TRBV6-1	TGTGCCAGCAGGGCCGGGACAGTTAACACTGAAGCTTTCTTT	CASRAGTVNTEAFF
TRBJ2-7	-	once	TRBV28	TGTGCCAGCAGTGGCCAGGCCAGCTCCTACGAGCAGTACTTC	CASSGQASSYEQYF
TRBJ2-3	-	-	TRBV25-1	TGTGCCAGCAGTCTGGTCGCAGATACGCAGTATTTT	CASSLVADTQYF
TRBJ2-7	-	-	TRBV21-1	TGTGCCAGCAGCAAAAATCGACTCGCCTACGAGCAGTACTTC	CASSKNRLAYEQYF
TRBJ2-2	-	-	TRBV29-1	TGCAGCGCTGGGGGGGGCTCGAACACCGGGGAGCTGTTTTTT	CSAGGGSNTGELFF
TRBJ2-5	-	-	TRBV2	TGTGCCAGCAATTGGGGCGAAGAGACCCAGTACTTC	CASNWGEETQYF
TRBJ1-6	-	-	TRBV28	TGTGCCAGCAGCAGTCCCCTCGCGGGGAATTCACCCCTCCACTTT	CASSSPLAGNSPLHF
TRBJ2-1	TRBD2	-	TRBV7-9	TGTGCCAGCAGCCCTAGCGGGAGAGCCCAGCTCTTC	CASSPSGRAQLF
TRBJ2-5	TRBD2	-	TRBV5-4	TGTGCCAGCAGCTTGGGTCCACTTCGGGCTAGCGGGAAACAAGAGACCCAGTACTTC	CASSLGPLRASGKQETQYF
TRBJ1-1	TRBD1	-	TRBV19	TGTGCCAGTAGTAACCTCCGGGGACAGGGCGGCACTGAAGCTTTCTTT	CASSNLRGQGGTEAFF
TRBJ2-7	TRBD2	-	TRBV6-1	TGTGCCAGCAGTCAAACCGGGACTAGCGGGATCTACGAGCAGTACTTC	CASSQTGTSGIYEQYF
TRBJ1-2	-	-	TRBV19	TGTGCCAGTAGTATGAGGGCCGGACATGGCTACACCTTC	CASSMRAGHGYTF
TRBJ2-5	TRBD1	-	TRBV7-2	TGTGCCAGCAGCTTAGCGGGGACAGCAGAAGAGACCCAGTACTTC	CASSLAGTAEETQYF
TRBJ2-5	TRBD1	few	TRBV27	TGTGCCAGCAGTTTCCTGCCGGGACAGGGCGCGATGACCCAGTACTTC	CASSFLPGQGAMTQYF
TRBJ2-3	TRBD1	-	TRBV5-1	TGCGCCAGCAGCTGGGACAGGGGCACAGATACGCAGTATTTT	CASSWDRGTDTQYF
TRBJ2-5	-	-	TRBV2	TGTGCCAGCACAGCGACACAGCAAGAGACCCAGTACTTC	CASTATQQETQYF
TRBJ1-1	-	-	TRBV6-2/TRBV6-3	TGTGCCAGCAGTTATGGACAATTTCCTGAAGCTTTCTTT	CASSYGQFPEAFF
TRBJ2-7	TRBD1	-	TRBV28	TGTGCCAGCAGCTGGGATCGGGACAGGGAGTACGAGCAGTACTTC	CASSWDRDREYEQYF
TRBJ1-6	TRBD1	-	TRBV4-3	TGCGCCAGCAGCCAGGACAGGAGCTCCTATAATTCACCCCTCCACTTT	CASSQDRSSYNSPLHF
TRBJ2-1	TRBD2	-	TRBV7-6	TGTGCCAGCAGCCTAGAGGGTGCGGGAGCTCACAATGAGCAGTTCTTC	CASSLEGAGAHNEQFF
TRBJ2-3	TRBD2	few	TRBV15	TGTGCCACCAGCAGAGAGAGAGCGGGGCGGACAGATACGCAGTATTTT	CATSRERAGRTDTQYF
TRBJ1-2	-	-	TRBV20-1	TGCAGTGCTAGAGATGGTCGGCGTGCGCCTAACTATGGCTACACCTTC	CSARDGRRAPNYGYTF
TRBJ2-3	-	few	TRBV20-1	TGCAGTGCTAGAGGTACTAACGGGGGCCCCGGAATCACAGATACGCAGTATTTT	CSARGTNGGPGITDTQYF
TRBJ2-7	-	-	TRBV7-2	TGTGCAAGCGCGGCGGGAACCCGCGAGCAGTACTTC	CASAAGTREQYF
TRBJ2-2	-	-	TRBV20-1	TGCAGTGCTAGAGATCGGGGCCAGGGAGACACCGGGGAGCTGTTTTTT	CSARDRGQGDTGELFF
TRBJ2-3	TRBD2	-	TRBV20-1	TGCAGTGCTAGGAGCGGGGTCACAGATACGCAGTATTTT	CSARSGVTDTQYF
TRBJ1-2	TRBD1	-	TRBV7-9	TGTGCCAGCAGCCCCACCGCGGGACAGGGCTATGGCTACACCTTC	CASSPTAGQGYGYTF
TRBJ2-1	-	-	TRBV7-8	TGTGCCAGCAGCTTAGTGCTTAGCAGAAGCTACAATGAGCAGTTCTTC	CASSLVLSRSYNEQFF
TRBJ2-3	-	-	TRBV27	TGTGCCAGCAGTTTAAGACAGTACACGCAGTATTTT	CASSLRQYTQYF
TRBJ2-3	-	-	TRBV28	TGTGCCAGCAGTTTAGCGAGAAGGGGCGATACGCAGTATTTT	CASSLARRGDTQYF
TRBJ2-7	-	once	TRBV29-1	TGCAGCGTTGGGCAGGGGATGATCTACGAGCAGTACTTC	CSVGQGMIYEQYF
TRBJ1-5	-	-	TRBV15	TGTGCCACCAGCAGAGGAGGGACGGGGCAGCCCCAGCATTTT	CATSRGGTGQPQHF
TRBJ2-1	-	once	TRBV6-5	TGTGCCAGCAGTTACTCGGTGCATACGAGCTCCTACAATGAGCAGTTCTTC	CASSYSVHTSSYNEQFF
TRBJ2-7	TRBD1	-	TRBV11-2	TGTGCCAGCAGCCAGGACAGGGGGTCCTACGAGCAGTACTTC	CASSQDRGSYEQYF
TRBJ1-2	-	once	TRBV28	TGTGCCAGCAGCACCTCCCGGCAACCGGGCTATGGCTACACCTTC	CASSTSRQPGYGYTF
TRBJ2-7	TRBD1	-	TRBV15	TGTGCCACCAGCAGAGGAACAGGGGGCGAGTACGAGCAGTACTTC	CATSRGTGGEYEQYF
TRBJ1-2	-	-	TRBV7-9	TGTGCCAGCAGCCCGCCGGGTAGCGGCTACACCTTC	CASSPPGSGYTF
TRBJ2-6	-	few	TRBV20-1	TGCAGTGCAAGAAGGGTGGCTGGGGCCAACGTCCTGACTTTC	CSARRVAGANVLTF
TRBJ1-3	-	-	TRBV7-9	TGTGCCAGCAGCCCGGGAAACACCATATATTTT	CASSPGNTIYF
TRBJ2-3	-	few	TRBV18	TGTGCCAGCTCACGTTCCGGGAGCACAGATACGCAGTATTTT	CASSRSGSTDTQYF
TRBJ2-7	-	-	TRBV2	TGTGCCAGCAGGGGACAAACCTACGAGCAGTACTTC	CASRGQTYEQYF